Listed below are T cell receptor beta chains from one sample, sequenced in a study of T cell responses to AZD1222 COVID-19 vaccine. Using immunoSEQ multiplex PCR, the repertoire was profiled, and TCRdb retains in-frame clones only, with some absent. The sample yields roughly 120,000 clones, roughly 85% seen once. Material: peripheral blood, obtained on day 0 of MenACWY control vaccination. Receptors originate from an adult in good health. Both conserved end residues are part of each CDR3. The D gene is left open where the match is weak. For some rows the clone size is stated as once, few or many, or as a class when expanded; others skip it.

cdr3_length d_call j_call clone_size v_call cdr3_aa cdr3_nt
16 TRBD2 TRBJ2-1 - TRBV19 CASSIEGLAGINEQFF TGTGCCAGTAGTATAGAGGGACTAGCGGGAATCAATGAGCAGTTCTTC
14 - TRBJ2-3 once TRBV4-2 CASSQEVWTDTQYF TGTGCCAGCAGCCAAGAGGTGTGGACAGATACGCAGTATTTT
13 TRBD1 TRBJ1-2 - TRBV30 CAWSRDSLYGYTF TGTGCCTGGAGTCGGGACAGCTTATATGGCTACACCTTC
13 - TRBJ2-1 - TRBV13 CASSSQDRNEQFF TGTGCCAGCAGCTCCCAGGATAGAAATGAGCAGTTCTTC
17 TRBD1 TRBJ1-6 few TRBV4-1 CASSQLPGQGLRSPLHF TGCGCCAGCAGCCAGTTACCGGGACAGGGGCTCCGTTCACCCCTCCACTTT
15 TRBD1 TRBJ1-2 - TRBV9 CASSVGGTGSDGYTF TGTGCCAGCAGCGTAGGGGGGACAGGATCGGATGGCTACACCTTC
14 - TRBJ1-1 - TRBV9 CASRHGPSNTEAFF TGTGCCAGCAGACACGGGCCTTCGAACACTGAAGCTTTCTTT
14 TRBD2 TRBJ2-5 - TRBV5-1 CASSDRGVTETQYF TGCGCCAGCAGCGACCGGGGGGTAACAGAGACCCAGTACTTC
14 TRBD2 TRBJ2-5 - TRBV10-2 CASSGTSGRETQYF TGCGCCAGCAGCGGGACTAGCGGGAGGGAGACCCAGTACTTC
13 - TRBJ2-7 - TRBV7-7 CASSLRINYEQYF TGTGCCAGCAGCTTAAGGATAAACTACGAGCAGTACTTC
15 - TRBJ1-5 - TRBV5-4 CASSRTGVRNQPQHF TGTGCCAGCAGCAGGACCGGAGTTCGGAATCAGCCCCAGCATTTT
17 - TRBJ2-7 - TRBV7-9 CASSSPARTGGWSGQYF TGTGCCAGCAGCTCCCCCGCGCGGACGGGGGGCTGGTCGGGGCAGTACTTC
15 TRBD1 TRBJ2-2 - TRBV28 CASRLTGGLPGELFF TGTGCCAGCAGACTGACAGGGGGCCTTCCCGGGGAGCTGTTTTTT
15 - TRBJ2-2 - TRBV5-5 CASSLVGPGTGELFF TGTGCCAGCAGCTTGGTAGGGCCAGGCACCGGGGAGCTGTTTTTT
15 - TRBJ1-1 once TRBV5-6 CASSDRFDGNTEAFF TGTGCCAGCAGCGACCGATTCGACGGGAACACTGAAGCTTTCTTT
16 TRBD1 TRBJ1-4 - TRBV11-2 CASSPLKDRVNEKLFF TGTGCCAGCAGCCCCCTAAAGGACAGGGTTAATGAAAAACTGTTTTTT